This note documents a single TCR beta chain sequence. It was 5'RACE with constant-segment primers that produced the TCR alpha and TCR beta cDNA libraries, which carried sample barcodes and UMIs. TCRdb redid the calling of the 5' RACE reads with MiXCR, one entry per CDR3 protein. This sample has 500,000 to 650,000 distinct CDR3 sequences, with 20% to 25% found just once. These data originate in a study of T-cell memory formation after mild COVID-19. This receptor was identified in an adult woman who had mild COVID-19 (a few samples of this study predate the infection). Cell type and time point are not known. The specimen sequenced was PBMCs or a T cell subset sorted from them (not recorded which).

The CDR3 DNA follows: TGTGCCAGTAGTATAAGGCAGGACAGCCCCTACGAGCAGTACTTC. This translates into CASSIRQDSPYEQYF. The chain joins TRBV19 to TRBJ2-7; D may be TRBD1 (6 bases). This CDR3 contains 15 residues. The germline CDR1 and CDR2 sequences are LNHDA and SQIVND (reference sequence). Deletions cut 2 bases from V and 2 bases from J, with 13 bases between.